Listed below are T cell receptor beta chains from one sample, sequenced in a study of blood T cell repertoires in COVID-19. The protocol was immunoSEQ multiplex PCR, while the TCRdb copy is restricted to in-frame clones and leaves out a portion. The table lists roughly 28,000 clones, 85% to 90% of them singletons. Sequences were obtained from peripheral blood. Receptors originate from a human donor in a cohort sampled during active COVID-19. Both conserved end residues are part of each CDR3. A D gene is named only where the DNA matches it firmly. Clone size is stated in some rows and not others, as once, few, many or a class when expanded.

D gene: TRBD2; J gene: TRBJ2-1; V gene: TRBV5-1; clone size: .; CDR3 DNA: TGCGCCAGCAGCTCGGGACTAGCGGGGGGCTACAATGAGCAGTTCTTC; CDR3 protein: CASSSGLAGGYNEQFF
D gene: TRBD2; J gene: TRBJ2-1; V gene: TRBV28; clone size: .; CDR3 DNA: TGTGCCAGCACTAGCGGGCCCTACAATGAGCAGTTCTTC; CDR3 protein: CASTSGPYNEQFF
D gene: TRBD1; J gene: TRBJ2-7; V gene: TRBV28; clone size: .; CDR3 DNA: TGTGCCAGCAGGACAGGGAATTACGAGCAGTACTTC; CDR3 protein: CASRTGNYEQYF
D gene: TRBD2; J gene: TRBJ2-1; V gene: TRBV9; clone size: .; CDR3 DNA: TGTGCCAGCAGCGTAGTCGCTAGCGGGAGTTCCTACAATGAGCAGTTCTTC; CDR3 protein: CASSVVASGSSYNEQFF
D gene: .; J gene: TRBJ1-2; V gene: TRBV20-1; clone size: .; CDR3 DNA: TGCAGTGCTAAGGGACCGGGAGTCTACACCTTC; CDR3 protein: CSAKGPGVYTF
D gene: TRBD1; J gene: TRBJ2-3; V gene: TRBV5-4; clone size: .; CDR3 DNA: TGTGCCAGCAGCCTAGCGTGGACAGGGGTAAGAGATACGCAGTATTTT; CDR3 protein: CASSLAWTGVRDTQYF
D gene: .; J gene: TRBJ1-1; V gene: TRBV14; clone size: .; CDR3 DNA: TGTGCCAGCAGCCAAGGCTACAGGGTTGGGAGCACTGAAGCTTTCTTT; CDR3 protein: CASSQGYRVGSTEAFF
D gene: .; J gene: TRBJ2-6; V gene: TRBV5-1; clone size: .; CDR3 DNA: TGCGCCAGCAGCTTGTATGCGGATACCTCTGGGGCCAACGTCCTGACTTTC; CDR3 protein: CASSLYADTSGANVLTF
D gene: .; J gene: TRBJ1-5; V gene: TRBV6-1; clone size: .; CDR3 DNA: TGTGCCAGCAGTGAACTGGGAGGGGTCGGCAATCAGCCCCAGCATTTT; CDR3 protein: CASSELGGVGNQPQHF
D gene: TRBD2; J gene: TRBJ2-3; V gene: TRBV5-3; clone size: once; CDR3 DNA: TGTGCCAGAAGCTTGCCTAGCGGGAGAACAGATACGCAGTATTTT; CDR3 protein: CARSLPSGRTDTQYF
D gene: .; J gene: TRBJ2-1; V gene: TRBV7-2; clone size: .; CDR3 DNA: TGTGCCAGTCGGCGGGACAGCTACAATGAGCAGTTCTTC; CDR3 protein: CASRRDSYNEQFF
D gene: TRBD1; J gene: TRBJ2-7; V gene: TRBV6-5; clone size: .; CDR3 DNA: TGTGCCAGCAGAACACAGGGGGCGCTGAACGAGCAGTACTTC; CDR3 protein: CASRTQGALNEQYF
D gene: .; J gene: TRBJ1-2; V gene: TRBV10-3; clone size: .; CDR3 DNA: TGTGCCATCAGTGGTCTGGGGGGGCTAGGCAACACCTTC; CDR3 protein: CAISGLGGLGNTF
D gene: .; J gene: TRBJ1-3; V gene: TRBV19; clone size: .; CDR3 DNA: TGTGCCAGTAGAGAGGGGGATCGGCCTGGAAACACCATATATTTT; CDR3 protein: CASREGDRPGNTIYF
D gene: TRBD1; J gene: TRBJ1-5; V gene: TRBV19; clone size: .; CDR3 DNA: TGTGCCAGTAGGACTACGGGACAGGGGAGTCAGCCCCAGCATTTT; CDR3 protein: CASRTTGQGSQPQHF
D gene: .; J gene: TRBJ1-4; V gene: TRBV28; clone size: .; CDR3 DNA: TGTGCCAGCACCTTACCGACAGGAGGTAGCGAAAAACTGTTTTTT; CDR3 protein: CASTLPTGGSEKLFF
D gene: .; J gene: TRBJ1-2; V gene: TRBV29-1; clone size: .; CDR3 DNA: TGCAGCGTTGAAGTCAGGCCAAACTATGGCTACACCTTC; CDR3 protein: CSVEVRPNYGYTF
D gene: .; J gene: TRBJ2-2; V gene: TRBV9; clone size: once; CDR3 DNA: TGTGCCAGCAGCGACCGGTACACCGGGGAGCTGTTTTTT; CDR3 protein: CASSDRYTGELFF
D gene: TRBD1; J gene: TRBJ1-3; V gene: TRBV9; clone size: .; CDR3 DNA: TGTGCCAGCAGCGGGGGGACAGTAGGAAACACCATATATTTT; CDR3 protein: CASSGGTVGNTIYF
D gene: .; J gene: TRBJ2-2; V gene: TRBV24-1; clone size: few; CDR3 DNA: TGTGCCACCAGTGGGGCAGAGTTCACCGGGGAGCTGTTTTTT; CDR3 protein: CATSGAEFTGELFF
D gene: .; J gene: TRBJ1-5; V gene: TRBV4-1; clone size: few; CDR3 DNA: TGCGCCAGCAGCCAAGTATCCGGGATGGGTCAGCCCCAGCATTTT; CDR3 protein: CASSQVSGMGQPQHF
D gene: TRBD1; J gene: TRBJ2-2; V gene: TRBV27; clone size: few; CDR3 DNA: TGTGCCAGCAGTTTGACAGGGTGGGGGGAGCTGTTTTTT; CDR3 protein: CASSLTGWGELFF
D gene: .; J gene: TRBJ1-4; V gene: TRBV28; clone size: .; CDR3 DNA: TGTGCCAGCGCCCTTGTGGAGGCGGGTGAAAAACTGTTTTTT; CDR3 protein: CASALVEAGEKLFF
D gene: .; J gene: TRBJ1-1; V gene: TRBV25-1; clone size: .; CDR3 DNA: TGTGCCAGCAGTGTCCCAGGGGCAGGTACTGAAGCTTTCTTT; CDR3 protein: CASSVPGAGTEAFF
D gene: .; J gene: TRBJ2-7; V gene: TRBV28; clone size: few; CDR3 DNA: TGTGCCAGCGGCTTAATTCAGGGTCTTGCCTACGAGCAGTACTTC; CDR3 protein: CASGLIQGLAYEQYF
D gene: TRBD2; J gene: TRBJ2-5; V gene: TRBV5-6; clone size: .; CDR3 DNA: TGTGCCAGCAGCTGGGGGACTAGCCCGGAGACCCAGTACTTC; CDR3 protein: CASSWGTSPETQYF
D gene: .; J gene: TRBJ2-5; V gene: TRBV12-3/TRBV12-4; clone size: .; CDR3 DNA: TGTGCCAGCAGCCAACTAGCAGAGACCCAGTACTTC; CDR3 protein: CASSQLAETQYF
D gene: .; J gene: TRBJ2-1; V gene: TRBV11-3; clone size: .; CDR3 DNA: TGTGCCAGCAGCTTAGAGTACGGACTCGAGCGATGGGATGGACGTAACACAATCAATGAGCAGTTCTTC; CDR3 protein: CASSLEYGLERWDGRNTINEQFF
D gene: .; J gene: TRBJ1-2; V gene: TRBV27; clone size: .; CDR3 DNA: TGTGCCAGCAGTCCAACGAGGGAGGGGGTTAACTATGGCTACACCTTC; CDR3 protein: CASSPTREGVNYGYTF
D gene: .; J gene: TRBJ1-5; V gene: TRBV12-5; clone size: once; CDR3 DNA: TGTGCTAGTGGTTTGGAGGGGAATCAGCCCCAGCATTTT; CDR3 protein: CASGLEGNQPQHF
D gene: .; J gene: TRBJ2-3; V gene: TRBV3-1/TRBV3-2; clone size: .; CDR3 DNA: TGTGCCAGCAGCTTTTCGGATACGCAGTATTTT; CDR3 protein: CASSFSDTQYF
D gene: .; J gene: TRBJ2-5; V gene: TRBV28; clone size: .; CDR3 DNA: TGTGCCGCCCGGAGGGGATGGGGAGAGACCCAGTACTTC; CDR3 protein: CAARRGWGETQYF
D gene: TRBD1; J gene: TRBJ1-5; V gene: TRBV6-5; clone size: .; CDR3 DNA: TGTGCCAGCAGTGACTCAGGGGGCGTCGGTCAGCCCCAGCATTTT; CDR3 protein: CASSDSGGVGQPQHF
D gene: .; J gene: TRBJ1-1; V gene: TRBV7-8; clone size: .; CDR3 DNA: TGTGCCAGCAGCTTAGGGGGCAGGGACACTGAAGCTTTCTTT; CDR3 protein: CASSLGGRDTEAFF
D gene: TRBD1; J gene: TRBJ2-1; V gene: TRBV6-1; clone size: .; CDR3 DNA: TGTGCCAGCAGTGCCGGACAGGGGGCTTTGCCGGATGAGCAGTTCTTC; CDR3 protein: CASSAGQGALPDEQFF
D gene: .; J gene: TRBJ1-2; V gene: TRBV6-5; clone size: few; CDR3 DNA: TGTGCCAGCAGTTACGATTCGACAGCTGGCTACACCTTC; CDR3 protein: CASSYDSTAGYTF
D gene: .; J gene: TRBJ1-5; V gene: TRBV6-5; clone size: once; CDR3 DNA: TGTGCCAGCAGTCGTGTGGAGCAGCCCCAGCATTTT; CDR3 protein: CASSRVEQPQHF
D gene: TRBD1; J gene: TRBJ2-7; V gene: TRBV6-2/TRBV6-3; clone size: .; CDR3 DNA: TGTGCCAGCAGTTACCTCGCCGTTGGACAGGGGAAGAAGGGTTTGGGGTACGAGCAGTACTTC; CDR3 protein: CASSYLAVGQGKKGLGYEQYF
D gene: .; J gene: TRBJ2-3; V gene: TRBV3-1/TRBV3-2; clone size: .; CDR3 DNA: TGTGCCAGCAGCCTAACGACTAGTTCGAGTACAGATACGCAGTATTTT; CDR3 protein: CASSLTTSSSTDTQYF
D gene: .; J gene: TRBJ2-2; V gene: TRBV6-5; clone size: .; CDR3 DNA: TGTGCCAGTTCGTCCGGACAGAACACCGGGGAGCTGTTTTTT; CDR3 protein: CASSSGQNTGELFF
D gene: .; J gene: TRBJ2-7; V gene: TRBV19; clone size: .; CDR3 DNA: TGTGCCAGTAGTATCCCAGGCCTTTCCACCTACGAGCAGTACTTC; CDR3 protein: CASSIPGLSTYEQYF
D gene: TRBD2; J gene: TRBJ2-3; V gene: TRBV19; clone size: .; CDR3 DNA: TGTGCCAGTAGTCCCCCGCTAGCGGTCCGGACAGATACGCAGTATTTT; CDR3 protein: CASSPPLAVRTDTQYF
D gene: TRBD1; J gene: TRBJ2-5; V gene: TRBV10-1; clone size: .; CDR3 DNA: TGCGCCAGCAGTTCCCCCAGGGGGCGAGAGACCCAGTACTTC; CDR3 protein: CASSSPRGRETQYF
D gene: TRBD1; J gene: TRBJ1-5; V gene: TRBV18; clone size: few; CDR3 DNA: TGTGCCAGCTCGCCGGGACAGGGGCCAAATCAGCCCCAGCATTTT; CDR3 protein: CASSPGQGPNQPQHF
D gene: .; J gene: TRBJ2-3; V gene: TRBV5-4; clone size: .; CDR3 DNA: TGTGCCACCAGCGTCCAGGGAATTACAGATACGCAGTATTTT; CDR3 protein: CATSVQGITDTQYF
D gene: TRBD1; J gene: TRBJ2-5; V gene: TRBV2; clone size: once; CDR3 DNA: TGTGCCAGCAGTGGGGGACAGGGGTGGAAGACCCAGTACTTC; CDR3 protein: CASSGGQGWKTQYF
D gene: TRBD1; J gene: TRBJ1-5; V gene: TRBV27; clone size: .; CDR3 DNA: TGTGCCAGCAGCCCTAGATACAGGGGCAGAAGCAATCAGCCCCAGCATTTT; CDR3 protein: CASSPRYRGRSNQPQHF
D gene: TRBD2; J gene: TRBJ2-7; V gene: TRBV10-3; clone size: .; CDR3 DNA: TGTGCCATCAGCCTGAGGGCTAGCGGGAGGGCCGGTGAGCAGTACTTC; CDR3 protein: CAISLRASGRAGEQYF
D gene: TRBD1; J gene: TRBJ1-2; V gene: TRBV10-3; clone size: .; CDR3 DNA: TGTGCCATCAGTGAGATCACAGGGGGCGGCTATGGCTACACCTTC; CDR3 protein: CAISEITGGGYGYTF
D gene: TRBD1; J gene: TRBJ1-5; V gene: TRBV19; clone size: .; CDR3 DNA: TGTGCCAGTAGTAGGGCCGGGACAGGGGTTAATCAGCCCCAGCATTTT; CDR3 protein: CASSRAGTGVNQPQHF
D gene: TRBD2; J gene: TRBJ2-7; V gene: TRBV3-1/TRBV3-2; clone size: .; CDR3 DNA: TGTGCCAGCAGCCAAGAAGGTGGTAGCGGGGGCTACGAGCAGTACTTC; CDR3 protein: CASSQEGGSGGYEQYF
D gene: TRBD2; J gene: TRBJ2-1; V gene: TRBV19; clone size: .; CDR3 DNA: TGTGCCAGTACCAAGCGGGGCTCCTACAATGAGCAGTTCTTC; CDR3 protein: CASTKRGSYNEQFF
D gene: TRBD1; J gene: TRBJ1-2; V gene: TRBV5-1; clone size: .; CDR3 DNA: TGCGCCAGCAGCCGTACAGGGGAAGGCTATGGCTACACCTTC; CDR3 protein: CASSRTGEGYGYTF
D gene: .; J gene: TRBJ2-2; V gene: TRBV7-3; clone size: .; CDR3 DNA: TGTGCCAGCAGCTTATTCCTGAACACCGGGGAGCTGTTTTTT; CDR3 protein: CASSLFLNTGELFF
D gene: .; J gene: TRBJ2-1; V gene: TRBV15; clone size: once; CDR3 DNA: TGTGCCACCAGCAGAGATCCGGCCGGGGATGAGCAGTTCTTC; CDR3 protein: CATSRDPAGDEQFF